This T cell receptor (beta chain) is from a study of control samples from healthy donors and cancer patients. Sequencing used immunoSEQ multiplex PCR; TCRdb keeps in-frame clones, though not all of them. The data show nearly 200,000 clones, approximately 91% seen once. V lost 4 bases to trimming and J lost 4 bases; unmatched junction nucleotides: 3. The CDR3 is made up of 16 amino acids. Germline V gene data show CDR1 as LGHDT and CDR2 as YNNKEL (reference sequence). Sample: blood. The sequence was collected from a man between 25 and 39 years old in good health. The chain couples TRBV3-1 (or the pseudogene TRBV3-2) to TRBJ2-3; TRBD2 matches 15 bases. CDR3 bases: TGTGCCAGCAGCCGGACTAGCGGGGGGGCCCCAGATACGCAGTATTTT. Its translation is CASSRTSGGAPDTQYF.